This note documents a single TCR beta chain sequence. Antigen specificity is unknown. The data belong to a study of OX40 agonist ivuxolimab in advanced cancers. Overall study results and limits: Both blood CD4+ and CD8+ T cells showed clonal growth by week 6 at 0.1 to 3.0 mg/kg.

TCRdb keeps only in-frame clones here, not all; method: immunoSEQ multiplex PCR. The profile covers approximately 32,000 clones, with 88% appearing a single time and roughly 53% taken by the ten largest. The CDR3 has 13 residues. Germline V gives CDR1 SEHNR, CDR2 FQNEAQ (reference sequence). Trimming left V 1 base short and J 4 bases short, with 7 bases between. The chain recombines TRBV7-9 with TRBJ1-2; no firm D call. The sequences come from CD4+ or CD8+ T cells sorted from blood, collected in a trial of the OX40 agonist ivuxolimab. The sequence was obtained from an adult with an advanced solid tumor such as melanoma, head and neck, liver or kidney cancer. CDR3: CASSLGTVYGYTF. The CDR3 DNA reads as TGTGCCAGCAGCTTAGGGACGGTCTATGGCTACACCTTC. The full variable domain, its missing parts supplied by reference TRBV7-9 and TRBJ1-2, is DTGVSQNPRHKITKRGQNVTFRCDPISEHNRLYWYRQTLGQGPEFLTYFQNEAQLEKSRLLSDRFSAERPKGSFSTLEIQRTEQGDSAMYLCASSLGTVYGYTFGSGTRLTVV.